This T cell receptor beta chain was retrieved from a study of radiotherapy plus CTLA-4 blockade in lung cancer. General observations from the study: According to reports, early shifts in blood T cell clones, alongside interferon-beta, forecast response most accurately.

Clones were sequenced by immunoSEQ multiplex PCR, and TCRdb holds only the in-frame ones, with some missing. The sample lists over 35,000 clones, approximately 77% occurring once. Germline assignment: CDR1 LNHDA and CDR2 SQIVND (reference sequence). This CDR3 is built from 17 residues. V was clipped by 5 bases and J by 5 bases, with 24 bases between them. On this clone itself: No antigen is known for it.

In chemo-refractory metastatic non-small-cell lung cancer, patients got ipilimumab CTLA-4 blockade together with focal radiation. The sequencing used peripheral blood, collected from a patient treated with radiotherapy plus ipilimumab. The genes are TRBV19 and TRBJ1-2, with D perhaps matching TRBD1 (6 bases). The TCR was taken from a human donor with non-small cell lung cancer whose response to radiotherapy plus ipilimumab could not be evaluated. CDR3 sequence reads: CASSWTGQRRGGYGYTF. CDR3 sequence (DNA): TGTGCCAGTAGTTGGACCGGACAGAGAAGGGGAGGGTATGGCTACACCTTC.